This T cell receptor (beta chain) was captured by sequencing in a study of T cells expressing NK-cell markers. As for the study in general: TCR beta repertoires came from sorted CD3+CD56+NKG2C+, CD3+CD56+NKG2C- and CD3+CD56-NKG2C+ T cells. Out of eight donors sequenced, seven tested HCMV-seropositive and the remaining one seronegative. The study's findings and limits: Expanded NKG2C+ T cell clones had unclear HCMV specificity.

5'RACE template switching with UMIs produced the TCR beta cDNA. Following a re-call of the 5' RACE reads, TCRdb has one entry per CDR3 protein and lacks DNA. Its table records some 410,000 distinct CDR3 sequences. CDR1 is SGHAT and CDR2 is FQNNGV in the germline V gene. The CDR3 runs 17 residues. About this clonotype itself: Its cognate antigen is unknown.

The chain uses TRBV11-2 and TRBJ2-3; there is no DNA to check the TCRdb D call of TRBD2. This clonotype originated in a woman aged 18 to 75 in good health. Material: blood T cells: a sorted CD56 or NKG2C T cell subset, CD4+ or CD8+ T cells, or bulk PBMC T cells (not recorded which). The CDR3 sequence: CASSPGRYKGSTDTQYF.